This TCR beta chain was retrieved from a study of blood T cell repertoires in COVID-19. Data came from immunoSEQ multiplex PCR; TCRdb stores just in-frame clones and leaves some out. This table holds about 150,000 clones, about 80% found once. This sequence was found in a woman aged 80 or older with acute or convalescent COVID-19. Sequencing was done on a sample of peripheral blood.

CDR3 in DNA: TGTGCCAGCAGTTTCCACCCCCTCGAGGGAATCTCTGGAAACACCATATATTTT. This gives the protein CASSFHPLEGISGNTIYF. The V gene is TRBV28, the J gene TRBJ1-3, with D hard to call. The V end was cut by 3 bases, the J end by 0 bases, with 18 bases between. The CDR3 is 18 residues long. Germline lookup yields CDR1 MDHEN and CDR2 SYDVKM.